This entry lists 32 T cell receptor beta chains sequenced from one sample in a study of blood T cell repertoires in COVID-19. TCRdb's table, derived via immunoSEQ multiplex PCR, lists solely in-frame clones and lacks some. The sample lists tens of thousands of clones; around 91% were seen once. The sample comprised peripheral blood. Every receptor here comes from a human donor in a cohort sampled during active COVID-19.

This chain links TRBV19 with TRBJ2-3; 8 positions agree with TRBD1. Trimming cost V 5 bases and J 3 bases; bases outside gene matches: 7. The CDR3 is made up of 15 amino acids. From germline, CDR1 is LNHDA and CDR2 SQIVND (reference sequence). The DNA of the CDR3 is TGTGCCAGTAGTTTGGGCAGGGGGCTAACAGATACGCAGTATTTT. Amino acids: CASSLGRGLTDTQYF.

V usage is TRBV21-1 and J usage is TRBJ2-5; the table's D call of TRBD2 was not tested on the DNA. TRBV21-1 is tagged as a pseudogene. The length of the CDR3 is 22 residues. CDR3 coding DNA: TGTGCCAGCAGGAACCGCGGGGCTAGCGGGGGGCCCCCGTCTCAGTACCAAGAGACCCAGTACTTC. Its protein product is CASRNRGASGGPPSQYQETQYF.

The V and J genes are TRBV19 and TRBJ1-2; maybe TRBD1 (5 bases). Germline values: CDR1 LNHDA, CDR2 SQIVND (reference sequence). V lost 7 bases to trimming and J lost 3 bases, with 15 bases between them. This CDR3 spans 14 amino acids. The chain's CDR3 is CASIDLGGDYGYTF. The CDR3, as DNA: TGTGCCAGTATCGACCTTGGGGGGGACTATGGCTACACCTTC.

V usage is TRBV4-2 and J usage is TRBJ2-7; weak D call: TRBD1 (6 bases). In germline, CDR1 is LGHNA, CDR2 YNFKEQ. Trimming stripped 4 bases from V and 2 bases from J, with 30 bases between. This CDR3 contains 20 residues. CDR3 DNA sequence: TGTGCCAGCAGCCTTAACAGGGTTAATGCTGATCAAACCCCGACCTACGAGCAGTACTTC. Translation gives CASSLNRVNADQTPTYEQYF.

The CDR3 reads CASRPLSGPMNTEAFF. CDR3 nucleotide sequence: TGTGCCAGCAGACCATTAAGTGGCCCGATGAACACTGAAGCTTTCTTT. This rearrangement joins TRBV11-2 to TRBJ1-1, with D hard to call. This CDR3 region has 16 residues. Germline lookup yields CDR1 SGHAT and CDR2 FQNNGV. V gave up 6 bases and J gave up 0 bases, with 17 bases separating them.

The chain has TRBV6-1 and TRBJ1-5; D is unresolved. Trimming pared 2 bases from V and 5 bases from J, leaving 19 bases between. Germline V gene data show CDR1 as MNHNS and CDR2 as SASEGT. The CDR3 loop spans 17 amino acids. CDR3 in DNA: TGTGCCAGCAGTGAACCTGGTTTTCGGCGGCCCGATCAGCCCCAGCATTTT. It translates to CASSEPGFRRPDQPQHF.

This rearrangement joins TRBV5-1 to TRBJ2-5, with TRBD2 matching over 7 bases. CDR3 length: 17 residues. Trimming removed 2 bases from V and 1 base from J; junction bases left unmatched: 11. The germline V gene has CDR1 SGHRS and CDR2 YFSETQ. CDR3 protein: CASSFGIRSGIQETQYF. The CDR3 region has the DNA TGCGCCAGCAGCTTTGGGATTCGGAGCGGGATCCAAGAGACCCAGTACTTC. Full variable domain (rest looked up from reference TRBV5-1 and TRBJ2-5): KAGVTQTPRYLIKTRGQQVTLSCSPISGHRSVSWYQQTPGQGLQFLFEYFSETQRNKGNFPGRFSGRQFSNSRSEMNVSTLELGDSALYLCASSFGIRSGIQETQYFGPGTRLLVL.

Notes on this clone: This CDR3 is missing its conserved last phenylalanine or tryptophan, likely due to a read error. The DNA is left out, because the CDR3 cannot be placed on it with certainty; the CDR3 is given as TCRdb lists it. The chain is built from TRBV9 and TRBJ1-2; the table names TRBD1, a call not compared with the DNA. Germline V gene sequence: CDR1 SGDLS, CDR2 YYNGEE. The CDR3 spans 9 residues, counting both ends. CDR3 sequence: CASSRQGPL.

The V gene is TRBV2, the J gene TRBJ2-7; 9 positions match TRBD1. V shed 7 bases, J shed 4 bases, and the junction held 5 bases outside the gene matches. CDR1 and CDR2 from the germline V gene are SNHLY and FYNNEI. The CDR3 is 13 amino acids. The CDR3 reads CASTGTGNYEQYF. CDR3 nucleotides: TGTGCCAGCACCGGGACAGGGAATTACGAGCAGTACTTC. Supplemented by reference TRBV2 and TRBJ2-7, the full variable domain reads EPEVTQTPSHQVTQMGQEVILRCVPISNHLYFYWYRQILGQKVEFLVSFYNNEISEKSEIFDDQFSVERPDGSNFTLKIRSTKLEDSAMYFCASTGTGNYEQYFGPGTRLTVT.

The CDR3 region is CASSSGGGGNTIYF. CDR3 DNA: TGTGCCAGCAGCTCAGGGGGCGGGGGAAACACCATATATTTT. V is TRBV9 and J is TRBJ1-3; 8 positions match TRBD1. The germline V gene encodes CDR1 SGDLS and CDR2 YYNGEE. The V and J ends lost 4 bases and 4 bases, in that order; junction bases with no gene match: 4. The CDR3 length is 14 residues.

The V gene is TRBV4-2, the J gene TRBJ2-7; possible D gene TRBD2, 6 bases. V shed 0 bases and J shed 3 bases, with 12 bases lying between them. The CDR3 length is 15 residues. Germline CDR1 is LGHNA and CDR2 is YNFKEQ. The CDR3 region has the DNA TGTGCCAGCAGCCAAGACGGAGGGACCCACTACGAGCAGTACTTC. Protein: CASSQDGGTHYEQYF.

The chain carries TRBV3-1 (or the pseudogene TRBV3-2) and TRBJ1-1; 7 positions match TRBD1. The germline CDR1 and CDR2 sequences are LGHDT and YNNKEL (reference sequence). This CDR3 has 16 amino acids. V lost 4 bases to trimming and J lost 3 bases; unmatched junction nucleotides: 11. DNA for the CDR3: TGTGCCAGCAGCCTACGTGGAAGGGGGCCCTACACTGAAGCTTTCTTT. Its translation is CASSLRGRGPYTEAFF.

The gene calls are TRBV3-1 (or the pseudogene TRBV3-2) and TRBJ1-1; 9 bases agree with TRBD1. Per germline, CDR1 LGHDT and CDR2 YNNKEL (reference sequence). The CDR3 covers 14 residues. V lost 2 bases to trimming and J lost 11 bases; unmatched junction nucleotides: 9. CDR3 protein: CASSQPGQGSVAFF. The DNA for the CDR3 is TGTGCCAGCAGCCAACCGGGACAGGGTTCGGTGGCTTTCTTT.

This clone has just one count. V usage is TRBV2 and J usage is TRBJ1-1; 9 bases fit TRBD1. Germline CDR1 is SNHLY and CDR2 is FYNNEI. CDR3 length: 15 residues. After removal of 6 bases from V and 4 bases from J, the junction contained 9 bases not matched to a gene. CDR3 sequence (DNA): TGTGCCAGCAGGGCCGGGACAGGGCAGGTCACTGAAGCTTTCTTT. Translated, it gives CASRAGTGQVTEAFF.

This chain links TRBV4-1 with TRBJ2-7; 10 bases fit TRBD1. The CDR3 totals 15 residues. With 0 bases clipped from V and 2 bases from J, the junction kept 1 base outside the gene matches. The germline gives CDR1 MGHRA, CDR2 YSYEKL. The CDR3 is CASSQDGQGAYEQYF. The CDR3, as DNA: TGCGCCAGCAGCCAAGATGGACAGGGGGCCTACGAGCAGTACTTC.

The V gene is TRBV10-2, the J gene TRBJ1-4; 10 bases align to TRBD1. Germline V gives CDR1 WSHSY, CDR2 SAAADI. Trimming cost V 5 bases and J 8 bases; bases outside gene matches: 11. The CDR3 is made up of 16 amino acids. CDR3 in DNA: TGCGCCAGCAGTCCTCAGCGGGACAGGGGTGTCGAAAAACTGTTTTTT. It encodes CASSPQRDRGVEKLFF.

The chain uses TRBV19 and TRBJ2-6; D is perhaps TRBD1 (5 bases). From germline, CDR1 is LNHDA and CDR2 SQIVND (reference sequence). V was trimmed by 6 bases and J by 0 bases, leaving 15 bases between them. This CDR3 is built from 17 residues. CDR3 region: CASSTTVRVSGANVLTF. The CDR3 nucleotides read TGTGCCAGTAGCACGACAGTAAGAGTCTCTGGGGCCAACGTCCTGACTTTC.

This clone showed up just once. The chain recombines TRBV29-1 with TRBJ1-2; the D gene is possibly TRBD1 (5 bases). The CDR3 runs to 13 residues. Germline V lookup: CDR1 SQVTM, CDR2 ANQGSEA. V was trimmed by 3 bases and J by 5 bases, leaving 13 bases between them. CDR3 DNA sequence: TGCAGCGTTGAGGAGGGTTGGGGGTATGGCTACACCTTC. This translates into CSVEEGWGYGYTF.

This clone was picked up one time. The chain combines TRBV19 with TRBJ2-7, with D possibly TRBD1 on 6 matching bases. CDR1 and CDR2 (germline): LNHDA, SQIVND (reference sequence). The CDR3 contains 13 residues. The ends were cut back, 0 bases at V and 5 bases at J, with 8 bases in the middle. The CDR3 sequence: CASSIEWGHEQYF. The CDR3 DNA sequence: TGTGCCAGTAGTATAGAATGGGGGCACGAGCAGTACTTC.

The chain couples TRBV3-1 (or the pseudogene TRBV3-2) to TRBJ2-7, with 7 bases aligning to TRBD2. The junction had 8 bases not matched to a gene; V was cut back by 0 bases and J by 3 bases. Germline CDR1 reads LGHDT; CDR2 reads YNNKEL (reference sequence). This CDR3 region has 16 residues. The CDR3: CASSQEVMGGFYEQYF. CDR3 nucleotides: TGTGCCAGCAGCCAAGAAGTCATGGGGGGGTTCTACGAGCAGTACTTC.

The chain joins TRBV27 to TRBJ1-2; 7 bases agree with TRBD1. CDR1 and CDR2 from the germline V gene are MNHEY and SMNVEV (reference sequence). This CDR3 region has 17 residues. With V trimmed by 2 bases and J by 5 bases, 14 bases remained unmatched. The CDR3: CASSLRGGGPSEYGYTF. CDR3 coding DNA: TGTGCCAGCAGTTTAAGAGGAGGGGGCCCCTCAGAATATGGCTACACCTTC.

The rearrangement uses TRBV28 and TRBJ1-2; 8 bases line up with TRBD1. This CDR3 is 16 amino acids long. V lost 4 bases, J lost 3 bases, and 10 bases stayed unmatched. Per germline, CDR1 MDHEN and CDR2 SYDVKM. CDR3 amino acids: CASSWGLAGGDYGYTF. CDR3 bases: TGTGCCAGCAGTTGGGGTTTGGCAGGGGGCGACTATGGCTACACCTTC.

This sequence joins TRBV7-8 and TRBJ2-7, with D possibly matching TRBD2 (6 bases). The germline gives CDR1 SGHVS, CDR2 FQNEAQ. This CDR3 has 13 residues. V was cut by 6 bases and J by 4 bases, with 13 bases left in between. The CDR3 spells CASSWGGDYEQYF. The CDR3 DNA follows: TGTGCCAGCAGTTGGGGAGGAGATTACGAGCAGTACTTC.

The CDR3 region is CASSLGLWGDGRQPQHF. For the CDR3, the DNA is TGTGCCAGCAGCTTAGGACTGTGGGGGGACGGTCGACAGCCCCAGCATTTT. This chain connects TRBV11-2 to TRBJ1-5; weak D call: TRBD1 (5 bases). This CDR3 has 17 amino acids. In germline, CDR1 is SGHAT, CDR2 FQNNGV. The V end lost 1 base, the J end lost 7 bases, and 20 bases lay between the germline ends.

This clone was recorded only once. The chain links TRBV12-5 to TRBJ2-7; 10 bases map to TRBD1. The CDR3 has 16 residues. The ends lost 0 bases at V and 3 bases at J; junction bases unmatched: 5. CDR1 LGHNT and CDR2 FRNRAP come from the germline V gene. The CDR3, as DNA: TGTGCTAGTGGTTTGGTAACGAGGGACAGGGGCTACGAGCAGTACTTC. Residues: CASGLVTRDRGYEQYF.

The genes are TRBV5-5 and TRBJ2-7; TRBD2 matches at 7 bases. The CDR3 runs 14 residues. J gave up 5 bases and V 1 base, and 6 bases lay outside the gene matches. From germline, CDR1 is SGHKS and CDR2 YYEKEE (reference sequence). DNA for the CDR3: TGTGCCAGCAGCTTGCTCGGGGGGACGAACGAGCAGTACTTC. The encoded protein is CASSLLGGTNEQYF.

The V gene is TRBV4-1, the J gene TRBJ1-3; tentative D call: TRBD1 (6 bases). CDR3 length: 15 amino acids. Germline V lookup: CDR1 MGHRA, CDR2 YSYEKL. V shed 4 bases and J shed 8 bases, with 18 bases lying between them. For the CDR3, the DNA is TGCGCCAGCAGCCCTTACGAGGGGGGGAGAGACACCATATATTTT. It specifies CASSPYEGGRDTIYF.

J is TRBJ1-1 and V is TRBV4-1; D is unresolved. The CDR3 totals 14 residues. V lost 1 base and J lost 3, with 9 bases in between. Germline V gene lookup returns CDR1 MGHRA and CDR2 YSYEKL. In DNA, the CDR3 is TGCGCCAGCAGCCAAGGCGGATATGACACTGAAGCTTTCTTT. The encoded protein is CASSQGGYDTEAFF.

CDR3 loop: CASSLDGIRLGAYNEQFF. The CDR3 nucleotides are TGTGCCAGCAGCTTAGACGGAATTCGGCTAGGGGCGTACAATGAGCAGTTCTTC. The chain carries TRBV11-2 and TRBJ2-1; perhaps TRBD1 as D (5 bases). This CDR3 is built from 18 residues. CDR1 SGHAT and CDR2 FQNNGV come from the germline V gene. Trimming took off 0 bases at V and 4 bases at J, with 19 bases between the two ends.

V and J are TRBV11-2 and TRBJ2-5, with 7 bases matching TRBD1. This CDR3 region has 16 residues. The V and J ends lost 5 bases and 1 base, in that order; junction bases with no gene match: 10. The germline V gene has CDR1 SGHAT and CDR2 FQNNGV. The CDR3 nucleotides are TGTGCCAGCAGCGCCCTTGTACAGGGGATCCAAGAGACCCAGTACTTC. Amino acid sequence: CASSALVQGIQETQYF.

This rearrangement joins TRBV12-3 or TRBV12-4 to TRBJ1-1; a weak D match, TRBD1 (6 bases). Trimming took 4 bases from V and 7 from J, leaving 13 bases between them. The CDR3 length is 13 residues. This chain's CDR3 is CASSYPGENEAFF. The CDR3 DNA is TGTGCCAGCAGTTACCCAGGGGAGAATGAAGCTTTCTTT.

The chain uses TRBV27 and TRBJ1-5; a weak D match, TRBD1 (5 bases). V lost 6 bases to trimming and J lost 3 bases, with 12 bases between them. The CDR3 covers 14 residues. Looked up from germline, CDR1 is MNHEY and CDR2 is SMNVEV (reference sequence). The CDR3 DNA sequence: TGTGCCAGCAGGGCGGGGGAAAACAATCAGCCCCAGCATTTT. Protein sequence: CASRAGENNQPQHF.